This TCR beta chain was observed in a study of T-cell memory formation after mild COVID-19 (dated by TCRdb to 2020 to 2022). Regarding the research as a whole: TCR sequence clusters from the two donors were largely donor specific. Longitudinal TCRalpha and TCRbeta repertoire sequencing tracked T-cell clones expanding and contracting after mild COVID-19 in a couple of donors. Two young, previously healthy adult volunteers made up the cohort, one male and one female.

Paper-wide results and their limitations: Some responding clones were detected in pre-infection memory, which suggested that pre-existing cross-reactive memory T cells had joined the SARS-CoV-2 response. Contracting CD4+ clones turned up mainly in the CM and EM memory subsets, whereas EMRA was where CD8+ clones were enriched. Whether the second-wave clones peaking on day 37 were SARS-CoV-2 specific was not confirmed. Only a couple of mild cases were covered in the study, and larger cohorts including severe cases with pre-infection samples were considered necessary. Clones that contracted from day 15 to 85 showed balanced CD4/CD8 phenotypes, whereas a second wave of clones that expanded from day 15 to 37 leaned towards CD4+.

A word on this clonotype: The antigen it binds to is not known. Base qualities were left out, and no much larger clone turns up one base away.

Including cysteine and phenylalanine, the CDR3 has 13 amino acids. Only the CDR3 portion is preserved as DNA: 39 bases, with reading frame beginning at the first base. The germline V gene (reference sequence) gives CDR1 as SGHKS and CDR2 as YYEKEE. V and J are truncated by 7 bases and 0 bases respectively, leaving an intervening sequence of 9 bases. The sequencer listed for this sample is Illumina NovaSeq 6000. TCRalpha and TCRbeta cDNA libraries were built by 5'RACE with constant-segment primers, adding sample barcodes and unique molecular identifiers. Trizol reagent was used to extract RNA from every sample. Amplification of the libraries took two PCR steps, and the second step added a second sample barcode plus Illumina TruSeq adapters. Sequencing of the libraries was done on an Illumina NovaSeq, producing 2 x 150 bp paired-end reads. In the source study's methods: Reads were demultiplexed and collapsed into UMI-guided consensus sequences with migec v1.2.7. With mixcr v2.1.11, UMI consensuses were aligned to TRA and TRB V and J templates and assembled into clonotypes. Expanded or contracted clonotypes were those called significant by both edgeR and NoisET, with noise models trained on biological replicates. For edgeR calls, a false discovery rate-adjusted p below 0.01 and a log2 fold-change threshold of 1 were applied. As an exploratory analysis of dynamics, max-normalized trajectories of the 1000 most abundant clonotypes were examined by PCA with hierarchical clustering. Each responding clone was given a CD4 or CD8 phenotype based on the CD4+ and CD8+ repertoires, which had been sequenced separately. In-frame beta chains were kept once TCRdb had trimmed the public reads at Q25 with fastp and called clones with MiXCR. Under each unique CDR3 protein, matching rows form one entry showing the most common genes and DNA. TCRdb's processing, not the study's, gives the V and J calls here. The sample profile shows almost 550,000 distinct CDR3 sequences; around 21% of them were found once. Together, the top ten hold around 12% of the sample.

Ficoll-Paque density gradient centrifugation was the method used to isolate PBMCs. The sequenced material came from PBMCs or a T cell subset sorted from them (not recorded which). This TCR derives from an adult woman who had mild COVID-19 (a few samples of this study predate the infection). The sample titles of this study are shuffled in the database, so cell type and time point are left out; the donor was told from shared clones. The V and J genes are TRBV5-5 and TRBJ2-3, with the D gene uncertain. This receptor carries the CDR3 CASAGHSTDTQYF. The DNA sequence follows: TGTGCCAGCGCCGGTCACAGCACAGATACGCAGTATTTT.